This paragraph reports one TCR beta chain. Its antigen is still unknown. The data were obtained in a study of cytomegalovirus exposure and HLA in healthy donors. Germline V CDR1 and CDR2: MNHEY, SVGAGI. J lost 7 bases, V lost 4 bases, and 5 bases had no gene match. The CDR3 has 13 residues. Primers for the PCR totalled 60 Vbeta and 13 Jbeta. The method was immunoSEQ multiplex PCR; TCRdb's version includes in-frame clones alone and lacks a portion of them. The repertoire holds some 180,000 clones, just over 75% seen once, with approximately 3.7% in the top ten. Findings and caveats of the study: Previous analysis showed most TCR beta V segments were productive about 87% or about 30% of the time.

V is TRBV6-5 and J is TRBJ1-2; 8 nucleotides agree with TRBD1. This TCR derives from an older woman in good health and CMV-seropositive. Material: PBMCs. The CDR3 DNA is TGTGCCAGCAGTTTAGGACAGGGATTTGGCTACACCTTC. Amino acids: CASSLGQGFGYTF.